This T cell receptor (beta chain) was sequenced for a study of OX40 agonist ivuxolimab in advanced cancers. Study results and caveats: Normalized expansion of T-cell clones was also low for some nonresponders. Among the lowest levels of clonal expansion were found in partial responders at 0.1-3.0 mg/kg. There were, on average, more expanded clones in CD8+ T cells than in CD4+.

Profiling relied on immunoSEQ multiplex PCR, and the TCRdb table lists in-frame clones only, not all of them. The sample holds 75,000 to 100,000 clones, approximately 90% seen once. Germline CDR1 and CDR2: SGHRS and YFSETQ. V gave up 4 bases and J gave up 3 bases, with 11 bases separating them. The length of the CDR3 is 14 residues. On this clone: Its antigen remains unidentified.

The origin of this receptor is an adult with an advanced solid tumor such as melanoma, head and neck, liver or kidney cancer. The chain employs TRBV5-1 and TRBJ2-1; a possible D gene is TRBD1 (6 bases). This sample comprised CD4+ or CD8+ T cells sorted from blood, obtained in a trial of the OX40 agonist ivuxolimab. CDR3 sequence: CASSIGQSYNEQFF. DNA of the CDR3: TGCGCCAGCAGCATCGGACAGAGCTACAATGAGCAGTTCTTC.